The 31 T cell receptor beta chains presented below share a single source sample, sequenced in a study of T cell responses to AZD1222 COVID-19 vaccine. TCRdb keeps only in-frame clones here, not all; method: immunoSEQ multiplex PCR. The sample yields roughly 80,000 clones, around 85% seen once. Sequenced here: peripheral blood, sampled 28 days after the second AZD1222 dose. The receptors originated from an adult who received the AZD1222 COVID-19 vaccine.

The table lists this clone with a count of one. This chain uses TRBV20-1 with TRBJ2-5, with a possible D match to TRBD1 (6 bases). Germline-derived CDR1 and CDR2 are DFQATT and SNEGSKA (reference sequence). This CDR3 spans 12 amino acids. Trimming removed 3 bases from V and 4 bases from J, with 9 bases in between. CDR3 amino acids: CSASGGVETQYF. As DNA, the CDR3 is TGCAGTGCTAGTGGGGGCGTAGAGACCCAGTACTTC.

V usage is TRBV5-1 and J usage is TRBJ2-7, with 7 nucleotides matching TRBD1. The germline V gene encodes CDR1 SGHRS and CDR2 YFSETQ. With 4 bases clipped from V and 2 bases from J, the junction kept 9 bases outside the gene matches. There are 15 residues in the CDR3. The CDR3 DNA follows: TGCGCCAGCAGCACAGGGGCCCGACTTGCCTACGAGCAGTACTTC. It translates to CASSTGARLAYEQYF.

The V call is TRBV5-1, the J call TRBJ1-2; weak D call: TRBD1 (5 bases). The CDR3 has 16 amino acids. V was clipped by 0 bases and J by 3 bases, with 15 bases between them. The germline gives CDR1 SGHRS, CDR2 YFSETQ. The chain's CDR3 is CASSLDGGGIDYGYTF. CDR3 DNA sequence: TGCGCCAGCAGCTTGGATGGGGGAGGGATAGACTATGGCTACACCTTC.

This chain connects TRBV2 to TRBJ2-7; 9 bases map to TRBD2. Germline V CDR1 and CDR2: SNHLY, FYNNEI. Trimming took 8 bases from V and 5 from J; bases not matched to a gene: 7. The CDR3 runs to 13 residues. CDR3 in DNA: TGTGCCAGCTGCCCGGGACTAGCAAACGAGCAGTACTTC. Its translation: CASCPGLANEQYF.

The chain recombines TRBV29-1 with TRBJ1-2; tentatively, D is TRBD1 (5 bases). The germline gives CDR1 SQVTM, CDR2 ANQGSEA. The length of the CDR3 is 12 residues. The germline V and J ends were trimmed by 4 bases and 6 bases, with 12 bases remaining between them. The CDR3: CSVALPGDGYTF. CDR3 nucleotide sequence: TGCAGCGTTGCCCTCCCGGGGGATGGCTACACCTTC.

The J gene is TRBJ2-7, the V gene TRBV7-6, with D unclear. With 3 bases removed from V and 0 bases from J, the gap between germline ends came to 12 bases. The CDR3 length is 15 residues. Germline values: CDR1 SGHVS, CDR2 FNYEAQ. The CDR3 protein is CASSLGSVPSYEQYF. CDR3 sequence (DNA): TGTGCCAGCAGCTTGGGTTCAGTCCCCTCCTACGAGCAGTACTTC.

The chain links TRBV19 to TRBJ1-1, with 11 bases lining up with TRBD1. The ends lost 1 base at V and 3 bases at J; junction bases unmatched: 1. CDR3 length: 15 amino acids. In germline, CDR1 is LNHDA, CDR2 SQIVND (reference sequence). CDR3 in amino acids: CASSIGDRGDTEAFF. CDR3 nucleotide sequence: TGTGCCAGTAGTATAGGGGACAGGGGGGACACTGAAGCTTTCTTT.

The J gene is TRBJ2-7, the V gene TRBV10-3; 7 positions agree with TRBD1. The V gene end was trimmed by 6 bases and the J gene end by 2 bases; junction bases not matched to a gene: 7. The CDR3 contains 14 residues. Germline V gives CDR1 ENHRY, CDR2 SYGVKD. CDR3 region: CAISPKGAPYEQYF. The CDR3, as DNA: TGTGCCATCAGCCCCAAGGGGGCCCCCTACGAGCAGTACTTC.

This sequence joins TRBV5-1 and TRBJ2-7; possibly TRBD2 for D (7 bases). The ends were cut back, 0 bases at V and 2 bases at J, with 12 bases in the middle. The germline V gene encodes CDR1 SGHRS and CDR2 YFSETQ. The CDR3 runs 15 residues. The CDR3: CASSLVGGGTYEQYF. CDR3 coding DNA: TGCGCCAGCAGCTTGGTGGGCGGGGGCACCTACGAGCAGTACTTC.

The chain is built from TRBV29-1 and TRBJ1-1; tentative D call: TRBD1 (5 bases). This CDR3 is built from 12 residues. Germline loops: CDR1 SQVTM, CDR2 ANQGSEA. Trimming left V 7 bases short and J 1 base short, with 10 bases between. In DNA, the CDR3 is TGCAGCGCCCCGACAGCGAACACTGAAGCTTTCTTT. As protein: CSAPTANTEAFF.

As concerns this clone: The junction differs from germline at one of its ends, possibly a read error. V and J are TRBV7-7 and TRBJ2-5; maybe TRBD1 (6 bases). There are 13 residues in the CDR3. Germline CDR1 is SSHAT and CDR2 is FNYEAQ (reference sequence). DNA of the CDR3: TGTGCTAGCAGCTTAGCTAGCAGGGGGACCCAGTACTTC. This encodes CASSLASRGTQYF.

A few counts support this clone. V gene TRBV19 combines with J gene TRBJ1-5; D not resolved. This CDR3 contains 14 residues. V lost 3 bases, J lost 9 bases, and 15 bases lay in between. Germline V CDR1 and CDR2: LNHDA, SQIVND (reference sequence). In DNA, the CDR3 is TGTGCCAGTAGTATTTACCCATCACTTAGGCCCCAGCATTTT. Protein product: CASSIYPSLRPQHF.

The chain is built from TRBV5-4 and TRBJ1-1; perhaps TRBD1 as D (6 bases). Germline V gene sequence: CDR1 SGHNT, CDR2 YYREEE (reference sequence). V was pared by 4 bases and J by 1 base, with 14 bases between. This CDR3 is 15 amino acids long. The CDR3 here is CASSQGQIQNTEAFF. The DNA for the CDR3 is TGTGCCAGCAGCCAAGGACAGATCCAGAACACTGAAGCTTTCTTT.

V is TRBV18 and J is TRBJ2-3; D is uncertain. Trimming removed 6 bases at V and 5 bases at J, with 12 bases between. Per germline, CDR1 KGHSH and CDR2 LQKENI. CDR3 length: 13 residues. The CDR3 sequence: CASSRVSEDTQYF. The CDR3 DNA follows: TGTGCCAGCTCCCGGGTGAGCGAAGATACGCAGTATTTT.

In this sample, this clone turned up a few times. The chain couples TRBV4-1 to TRBJ1-5; D is unresolved. CDR3 length: 14 amino acids. In germline, CDR1 is MGHRA, CDR2 YSYEKL. V gave up 1 base and J gave up 3 bases, with 7 bases separating them. CDR3 nucleotides: TGCGCCAGCAGCCAAGCGAGGCCCAATCAGCCCCAGCATTTT. Its protein product is CASSQARPNQPQHF.

This clone was recorded only once. This chain joins TRBV15 and TRBJ1-5; possible D gene TRBD1, 5 bases. V was clipped by 0 bases and J by 6 bases, with 15 bases between them. This CDR3 region has 16 residues. Germline V gene data show CDR1 as LNHNV and CDR2 as YYDKDF (reference sequence). The CDR3 spells CATSRDRGGMGQPQHF. The CDR3 coding sequence is TGTGCCACCAGCAGAGATCGCGGGGGGATGGGTCAGCCCCAGCATTTT.

The chain is built from TRBV7-2 and TRBJ1-1; D is perhaps TRBD1 (6 bases). CDR3 length equals 15 residues. Germline-derived CDR1 and CDR2 are SGHTA and FQGNSA. The ends were cut back, 2 bases at V and 6 bases at J, with 16 bases in the middle. The CDR3 bases are TGTGCCAGCAGCTTATCTAAGGGGGTTGGGGCTGAAGCTTTCTTT. Residues: CASSLSKGVGAEAFF. The full variable domain, rest sourced from reference TRBV7-2 and TRBJ1-1, is GAGVSQSPSNKVTEKGKDVELRCDPISGHTALYWYRQSLGQGLEFLIYFQGNSAPDKSGLPSDRFSAERTGGSVSTLTIQRTQQEDSAVYLCASSLSKGVGAEAFFGQGTRLTVV.

For the CDR3, the DNA is TGCGCTATCCAGGGGCACCCTAGGGCCTACGAGCAGTACTTC. Protein product: CAIQGHPRAYEQYF. The chain couples TRBV5-1 to TRBJ2-7; tentative D call: TRBD1 (6 bases). CDR1 is SGHRS, CDR2 YFSETQ, per germline. This CDR3 spans 14 amino acids.

This rearrangement joins TRBV6-6 to TRBJ1-5; TRBD1 matches 8 bases. From germline, CDR1 is MNHNY and CDR2 SVGAGI (reference sequence). The CDR3 extends over 15 amino acids. Trimming at V came to 5 bases and at J to 5 bases, leaving 8 bases not matched to a gene. CDR3 amino acids: CASSPGQGRYQPQHF. The CDR3 coding sequence is TGTGCCAGCAGTCCCGGACAGGGCCGTTATCAGCCCCAGCATTTT.

This clone appeared once. The chain combines TRBV10-3 with TRBJ1-1; no clear D gene. The CDR3 contains 12 residues. CDR1 ENHRY and CDR2 SYGVKD come from the germline V gene. V was pared by 9 bases and J by 3 bases, with 11 bases between. The CDR3 DNA sequence: TGTGCCATTCGTGAATCGTACACTGAAGCTTTCTTT. Amino acid sequence: CAIRESYTEAFF.

This clone was recorded only once. The chain links TRBV29-1 to TRBJ2-7, with 8 bases identical to TRBD2. After removal of 7 bases from V and 2 bases from J, the junction contained 10 bases not matched to a gene. Germline V gives CDR1 SQVTM, CDR2 ANQGSEA. The CDR3 sequence is 14 residues long. Written as DNA, the CDR3 is TGCAGCGCCCGGGGGGGGACAAGTCCCTACGAGCAGTACTTC. Amino acid sequence: CSARGGTSPYEQYF.

The chain combines TRBV3-1 (or the pseudogene TRBV3-2) with TRBJ1-5, with D perhaps matching TRBD1 (6 bases). The CDR3 has 14 residues. The V end lost 0 bases, the J end lost 5 bases, and 8 bases lay between the germline ends. The germline V gene encodes CDR1 LGHDT and CDR2 YNNKEL (reference sequence). The CDR3 loop is CASSQDTGHQPQHF. CDR3 nucleotide sequence: TGTGCCAGCAGCCAAGATACAGGGCATCAGCCCCAGCATTTT.

The DNA of the CDR3 is TGTGCCAGCTCGACGGGGAGCTCTGGAAACACCATATATTTT. This encodes CASSTGSSGNTIYF. The chain recombines TRBV7-3 with TRBJ1-3; D is undetermined. Trimming took off 8 bases at V and 0 bases at J, with 11 bases between the two ends. The length of the CDR3 is 14 residues. Germline V lookup: CDR1 SGHTA, CDR2 FQGTGA.

V is TRBV19 and J is TRBJ1-4; TRBD1 agrees at 7 bases. Germline CDR1 LNHDA, CDR2 SQIVND (reference sequence). The CDR3 runs to 14 residues. With V trimmed by 5 bases and J by 7 bases, 7 bases remained unmatched. The CDR3 loop reads CASSLRQGPEKLFF. In DNA form, the CDR3 reads TGTGCCAGTAGTTTAAGACAGGGTCCTGAAAAACTGTTTTTT.

The rearrangement uses TRBV5-1 and TRBJ1-1, with a possible D match to TRBD1 (6 bases). CDR3 size: 16 residues. The V gene's germline CDR1 is SGHRS and CDR2 YFSETQ. The V and J ends lost 2 bases and 4 bases respectively, with 18 bases between them. The CDR3 here is CASSLGGGARGTEAFF. CDR3 in DNA: TGCGCCAGCAGCTTAGGGGGAGGGGCGCGGGGCACTGAAGCTTTCTTT.

The V and J genes are TRBV5-1 and TRBJ2-7, with 7 bases fitting TRBD1. CDR1 SGHRS and CDR2 YFSETQ come from the germline V gene. The CDR3 length is 16 residues. V lost 1 base to trimming and J lost 7 bases; unmatched junction nucleotides: 14. CDR3 region: CASSLLFEGAAREQYF. For the CDR3, the DNA is TGCGCCAGCAGCTTGCTTTTCGAGGGGGCCGCGAGGGAGCAGTACTTC.

The V and J genes are TRBV25-1 and TRBJ1-5, with no clear D. Germline loops: CDR1 MGHDK, CDR2 SYGVNS. There are 12 residues in the CDR3. V was clipped by 1 base and J by 6 bases, with 4 bases between them. The CDR3 DNA reads TGTGCCAGCAGTGAATCGGGTCAGCCCCAGCATTTT. Protein sequence: CASSESGQPQHF.

This clone appeared a single time. The rearrangement joins TRBV7-8 to TRBJ2-7, with 7 nucleotides matching TRBD1. The CDR3 extends over 12 amino acids. Unmatched junction bases numbered 3, after V lost 3 bases and J lost 7 bases. From germline, CDR1 is SGHVS and CDR2 FQNEAQ. The CDR3: CASSLTGREQYF. The CDR3 DNA is TGTGCCAGCAGCTTGACAGGGAGAGAGCAGTACTTC.

The rearrangement joins TRBV5-1 to TRBJ1-1, with TRBD1 matching over 11 bases. V was clipped by 5 bases and J by 3 bases; unmatched bases: 6. Germline assignment: CDR1 SGHRS and CDR2 YFSETQ. CDR3 length: 15 residues. CDR3 loop: CASSGQGAGYTEAFF. For the CDR3, the DNA is TGCGCCAGCAGTGGACAGGGGGCAGGTTACACTGAAGCTTTCTTT.

The sample holds a few counts of this clone. V is TRBV25-1 and J is TRBJ2-5; D perhaps matches TRBD2 (5 bases). Germline CDR1 is MGHDK and CDR2 is SYGVNS. This CDR3 comprises 9 residues. V was cut by 11 bases and J by 4 bases, with 5 bases left in between. The CDR3 sequence is CAAGETQYF. CDR3 DNA: TGTGCCGCGGGAGAGACCCAGTACTTC.

The chain recombines TRBV19 with TRBJ1-5; D not resolved. Germline lookup yields CDR1 LNHDA and CDR2 SQIVND (reference sequence). Deletions cut 9 bases from V and 2 bases from J, with 17 bases between. This CDR3 has 15 residues. The CDR3 loop is CASRGPHDGNQPQHF. The CDR3 bases are TGTGCCAGCCGAGGACCCCACGATGGCAATCAGCCCCAGCATTTT.